The present T cell receptor beta chain was sequenced within a study of blood T cell repertoires in COVID-19 (dated by TCRdb to about 2020). With regard to the full study: Samples covering the acute and convalescent phases of COVID-19 were provided by collaborators in the United States, Italy and Spain. The repertoires were released in a freely available public database intended as a resource for research on the immune response to SARS-CoV-2. The samples were drawn from the first 160 participants of the ongoing ImmuneRACE study and from about 1,200 subjects provided by 6 global collaborators. The material from the prospective study consisted of cDNA or gDNA derived from T cells, B-cell-depleted T cells, or PBMCs. Subjects who had been exposed to COVID-19, were actively infected with it, or had recovered from it provided the deeply sampled blood TCRbeta repertoires that made up the dataset. Where available, HLA class I and class II types were taken from metadata supplied by the sample provider and were not determined by assay-based typing. A de-identified subject ID, COVID-19 status, age in years and sex were almost always included in the sample metadata. The investigation overall reported the following: The quantity of clinical and demographic metadata differed by source and by participant and was supplied without curation.

Whole blood was collected in K2EDTA tubes by collaborating institutions according to the institutions' own protocols. For TCRbeta analysis, collaborators shipped samples in one of three forms: frozen whole blood, isolated PBMCs, or DNA extracted from either of those sample types. Sequences SGHTA (CDR1) and FQGNSA (CDR2) are obtained from the germline V gene. Trimming takes 5 bases from V and 7 bases from J, and the germline ends sit 24 bases apart. The CDR3 covers 17 residues, taking in both the cysteine and the phenylalanine. This entry keeps only the CDR3 DNA: 51 bases, framed from base 1. Concerning this clone: Its antigen is not yet known. No base qualities exist here, and no much larger clone lies one base off it.

TCRbeta CDR3 regions were amplified from genomic DNA using the immunoSEQ Assay, a bias-controlled multiplex PCR. Concerning the study's data processing: The number of nucleated cells in each sample was estimated from the amplification of reference gene primers within the assay. Sequence reads were collapsed and filtered to measure the absolute abundance of every unique TCRbeta CDR3 rearrangement. For each sample, productive Simpson clonality was calculated by taking the square root of Simpson's diversity index across productive rearrangements. The source is immuneACCESS, and TCRdb retained only in-frame sequences with V and J called. Part of the clones is not carried over; for the studies checked, unresolved V genes explain less than half of this, and the remainder is unexplained. The V and J calls and clone size were taken over from that table, and D and trimming were inferred from the DNA. For this sample the table gives about 240,000 clones, of which roughly 86% were detected only once. The ten biggest clones cover under 9% of the sample.

What was sequenced was peripheral blood. The chain was built from TRBV7-2 and TRBJ1-5, with no D gene named confidently. The sequence came from a woman in her 70s with active or convalescent COVID-19. The DNA reads as follows: TGTGCCAGCAGCCCCCACGGCAGCTTTACAACGGGGCAGCCCCAGCATTTT. The resulting protein is CASSPHGSFTTGQPQHF.